This T cell receptor (beta chain) was sequenced for a study of blood T cells in healthy people across ages. PCR was performed a second time for about 7 to 11 cycles using a sample-barcoded 5' primer and a J-beta primer mix. MiXCR, run by TCRdb on the 5' RACE reads, gives a single entry per CDR3 protein. The table includes 650,000 to 800,000 distinct CDR3 sequences, around 45% detected once. This clonotype appeared a few times. There are 15 residues in the CDR3. V lost 5 bases, J lost 5 bases, and 7 bases stayed unmatched. This rearrangement joins TRBV12-3 or TRBV12-4 to TRBJ1-2, with 11 bases aligning to TRBD1. This clonotype originated in a man aged 55 to 70 in good health. Specimen: blood. CDR3 bases: TGTGCCAGCAGTCCGTGGGACAGGGGGGATTATGGCTACACCTTC. Its protein product is CASSPWDRGDYGYTF.